This record looks at one T cell receptor (beta chain) sequence and its context. Its target is unknown. With 6 bases removed from V and 8 bases from J, the gap between germline ends came to 10 bases. CDR1 is SNHLY, CDR2 FYNNEI, per germline. This CDR3 region has 12 residues. The method was immunoSEQ multiplex PCR; TCRdb's version includes in-frame clones alone and lacks a portion of them. The sample lists nearly 1 million clones; about three quarters were seen once. The data originate from a study of shared clonotypes between healthy human individuals. Study-level information: CD4 naive and memory got three plates each, CD8 naive two, CD8 memory one.

General study findings and limits: Rarefaction showed that sequencing of sorted subsets was incomplete (despite large depth).

The sequenced sample was memory CD4+ T cells sorted from blood. Subset denoted: CD45RA-negative fraction. The source is a man younger than 35 in good health. This rearrangement joins TRBV2 to TRBJ1-4, with D tentatively TRBD1 (5 bases). CDR3 DNA sequence: TGTGCCAGCAGCAGGGTGCAGGAAAAACTGTTTTTT. This translates into CASSRVQEKLFF.